Following are 10 T cell receptor beta chains from one sample sequenced in a study of regulatory T cells in long-lasting Graves disease. The time point: persistent/refractory GD, antithyroid drugs over 5 years with positive TRAb. Extracted RNA from PBMCs served as the source of the TCR library. Relying on iRepertoire HTBI primers and Arm-PCR of CDR3 regions, the team built TCR beta libraries. TCRdb reprocessed the multiplex PCR reads via MiXCR and lists one record per CDR3 protein. The data contain about 660,000 distinct CDR3 sequences, around 30% of them seen just once; the ten biggest clones take up under 50%. The sample in question was peripheral blood mononuclear cells (PBMCs), obtained when the disease was refractory, from a patient treated with antithyroid drugs. The receptors were gathered from a female donor with Graves disease.

This clonotype has ten or more counts. The genes are TRBV2 and TRBJ1-2; possibly TRBD1 for D (6 bases). V lost 4 bases to trimming and J lost 4 bases, with 19 bases between them. Germline V gene data show CDR1 as SNHLY and CDR2 as FYNNEI. The CDR3 is 16 amino acids. The CDR3 protein is CASSGGRGSLSYGYTF. CDR3 DNA sequence: TGTGCCAGCAGTGGGGGCAGGGGATCGTTAAGCTATGGCTACACCTTC.

In its sample, this clonotype was seen many times. This chain links TRBV11-2 with TRBJ1-2, with D uncertain. Trimming cost V 2 bases and J 7 bases, with 11 bases left between them. The V gene's germline CDR1 is SGHAT and CDR2 FQNNGV. The CDR3 runs to 13 residues. The CDR3 coding sequence is TGTGCCAGCAGCTTATCAGAATTTGCTGGCTACACCTTC. As protein: CASSLSEFAGYTF.

The chain uses TRBV30 and TRBJ1-1; D remains ambiguous. Per the germline V gene, CDR1 is GTSNPN and CDR2 is SVGIG (reference sequence). Trimming cost V 4 bases and J 0 bases, with 6 bases left between them. CDR3 length equals 12 residues. CDR3 region: CAWTTMNTEAFF. DNA for the CDR3: TGTGCCTGGACTACCATGAACACTGAAGCTTTCTTT. The full variable domain, in which reference TRBV30 and TRBJ1-1 provide the parts outside the CDR3, is SQTIHQWPATLVQPVGSPLSLECTVEGTSNPNLYWYRQAAGRGLQLLFYSVGIGQISSEVPQNLSASRPQDRQFILSSKKLLLSDSGFYLCAWTTMNTEAFFGQGTRLTVV.

This clonotype appeared a few times. The chain recombines TRBV28 with TRBJ1-6, with TRBD1 identical over 10 bases. With 6 bases clipped from V and 7 bases from J, the junction kept 9 bases outside the gene matches. Germline lookup yields CDR1 MDHEN and CDR2 SYDVKM. The CDR3 consists of 16 residues. The CDR3 here is CASRQDRGERNSPLHF. In DNA form, the CDR3 reads TGTGCCAGCAGGCAGGACAGGGGGGAAAGAAATTCACCCCTCCACTTT.

This rearrangement joins TRBV19 to TRBJ1-5; a possible D gene is TRBD1 (6 bases). In germline, CDR1 is LNHDA, CDR2 SQIVND (reference sequence). Trimming left V 10 bases short and J 4 bases short, with 14 bases between. CDR3 size: 13 residues. The CDR3 loop is CATMLGGNQPQHF. Here the CDR3 DNA reads TGTGCCACTATGTTAGGGGGGAATCAGCCCCAGCATTTT.

Many counts were recorded for this clonotype. The V gene is TRBV27, the J gene TRBJ2-5, with 8 bases matching TRBD2. This CDR3 has 17 residues. Germline V gives CDR1 MNHEY, CDR2 SMNVEV (reference sequence). Trimming removed 5 bases from V and 2 bases from J; junction bases left unmatched: 13. CDR3 coding DNA: TGTGCCAGCAGTGCCCTACTTCCTAGCGGGCCACAAGAGACCCAGTACTTC. Protein product: CASSALLPSGPQETQYF.

The chain couples TRBV12-5 to TRBJ1-2, with D possibly TRBD1 on 6 matching bases. The CDR3 loop spans 13 amino acids. Per the germline V gene, CDR1 is LGHNT and CDR2 is FRNRAP. Trimming left V 4 bases short and J 6 bases short, with 12 bases between. The CDR3 loop is CASGSGTPDGYTF. The CDR3 coding sequence is TGTGCTAGTGGTTCCGGGACACCCGATGGCTACACCTTC.

This clonotype occurred a few times. The V and J genes are TRBV7-2 and TRBJ1-2; D may be TRBD1 (6 bases). CDR3 size: 15 residues. Trimming took off 4 bases at V and 4 bases at J, with 16 bases between the two ends. Germline V lookup: CDR1 SGHTA, CDR2 FQGNSA. This CDR3 reads CASSSEFRGLYGYTF. The CDR3 coding sequence is TGTGCCAGCAGCTCAGAATTCAGGGGTCTCTATGGCTACACCTTC.

This clonotype was counted a single time. J is TRBJ1-2 and V is TRBV19; tentative D call: TRBD1 (5 bases). The CDR3 runs to 14 residues. Germline V lookup: CDR1 LNHDA, CDR2 SQIVND (reference sequence). V dropped 5 bases and J dropped 5 bases, with 15 bases sitting between them. The CDR3 spells CASSPTGARYGYTF. The CDR3 DNA reads as TGTGCCAGTAGTCCGACCGGGGCGAGGTATGGCTACACCTTC. The complete variable domain, with remaining parts taken from reference TRBV19 and TRBJ1-2, reads DGGITQSPKYLFRKEGQNVTLSCEQNLNHDAMYWYRQDPGQGLRLIYYSQIVNDFQKGDIAEGYSVSREKKESFPLTVTSAQKNPTAFYLCASSPTGARYGYTFGSGTRLTVV.

The chain is built from TRBV7-9 and TRBJ1-1; TRBD1 aligns across 7 bases. The CDR3 covers 14 residues. Looked up from germline, CDR1 is SEHNR and CDR2 is FQNEAQ (reference sequence). Unmatched junction bases numbered 8, after V lost 8 bases and J lost 2 bases. The CDR3 here is CASPNGTVNTEAFF. The CDR3 DNA reads TGTGCCAGCCCAAACGGGACAGTTAACACTGAAGCTTTCTTT.